This T cell receptor (beta chain) was retrieved from a study of blood T cell repertoires in COVID-19. Study-level background: Researchers got acute and convalescent COVID-19 samples from the United States, Italy and Spain. Nucleic acid was either cDNA or gDNA, and it came from T cells, B-cell-depleted T cells, or PBMCs.

In the source study's methods: Scientists estimated how many nucleated cells there were by amplifying reference gene primers. Data came from immunoSEQ multiplex PCR; TCRdb stores just in-frame clones and leaves some out. The DNA gave D and trimming, while V, J and clone size come from that table. The profile shows some 370,000 clones, 90% of them singletons. The clonotype originates from a man aged 18 to 29 with active or convalescent COVID-19. The sequencing input was peripheral blood.

In DNA, the CDR3 is TGTGCCACCAGCAGATCGGTGGCAGGGGCCGAGCAGTACTTC. Translated, it gives CATSRSVAGAEQYF. J is TRBJ2-7 and V is TRBV15; possibly TRBD1 for D (6 bases). Trimming cost V 2 bases and J 6 bases, with 14 bases left between them. The germline V gene encodes CDR1 LNHNV and CDR2 YYDKDF (reference sequence). CDR3 size: 14 residues.